These 22 T cell receptor beta chains originate from one sample sequenced in a study of human T cells and chemical hapten exposure (dated by TCRdb to 2020 to 2023). Library creation used RACE. Data came from a NextSeq 500. Through fastp at Q25 and MiXCR, TCRdb rebuilt clones from the public reads, retaining in-frame beta chains. For every CDR3 protein sequence, its rows merge into one entry that carries the most common genes and DNA. Counted in this sample were some 350,000 distinct CDR3 sequences; around 7% of them appeared once. The ten largest make up about 8% of the sample. The label giving this sample's time point can be read as: patch test 1, 2 weeks after DPC sensitization. What this sample's treatment or condition label stands for: therapeutic diphenylcyclopropenone sensitization with weekly scalp DPC. Sequenced here: whole blood, sampled in connection with sensitization to the hapten diphenylcyclopropenone (DPC). The source is a young woman with alopecia areata. Some clones in this sample may be carry-over from other donors' samples.

Only a few counts were recorded for this clonotype. The rearrangement joins TRBV7-9 to TRBJ2-7; perhaps TRBD2 as D (6 bases). The CDR3 consists of 16 residues. The V gene lost 7 bases and the J gene lost 0 bases, with 19 bases spanning the gap. Germline V lookup: CDR1 SEHNR, CDR2 FQNEAQ (reference sequence). The CDR3 DNA follows: TGTGCCAGCACCCAAAATTACGGCGGGGTCTCCTACGAGCAGTACTTC. Its translation: CASTQNYGGVSYEQYF.

The V gene is TRBV7-9, the J gene TRBJ2-7; the match to TRBD2 covers 13 bases. This CDR3 is built from 15 residues. V gave up 5 bases and J gave up 3 bases; unmatched junction bases: 4. Germline V gives CDR1 SEHNR, CDR2 FQNEAQ (reference sequence). The CDR3 DNA sequence: TGTGCCAGCAGCCTGACTAGCGGGGGGTTCTACGAGCAGTACTTC. This gives the protein CASSLTSGGFYEQYF. Full variable domain (remainder filled in from reference TRBV7-9 and TRBJ2-7): DTGVSQNPRHKITKRGQNVTFRCDPISEHNRLYWYRQTLGQGPEFLTYFQNEAQLEKSRLLSDRFSAERPKGSFSTLEIQRTEQGDSAMYLCASSLTSGGFYEQYFGPGTRLTVT.

This clonotype occurred many times. J is TRBJ2-7 and V is TRBV3-1; 7 nucleotides match TRBD2. The CDR3 runs to 13 residues. With V trimmed by 6 bases and J by 1 base, 3 bases remained unmatched. Germline CDR1 is LGHDT and CDR2 is YNNKEL (reference sequence). The CDR3 sequence is CASRGGVSYEQYF. DNA for the CDR3: TGTGCCAGCAGGGGAGGGGTTTCCTACGAGCAGTACTTC.

The chain couples TRBV6-2 or TRBV6-3 to TRBJ2-7; D uncertain. This CDR3 has 13 amino acids. The germline V and J ends were trimmed by 4 bases and 5 bases, with 12 bases remaining between them. Germline loops: CDR1 MNHEY, CDR2 SVGEGT. CDR3 coding DNA: TGTGCCAGCAGTTTCGGAAGTGAAAACGAGCAGTACTTC. It codes for CASSFGSENEQYF.

This clonotype occurred a few times. The V and J genes are TRBV12-3 or TRBV12-4 and TRBJ2-2; no clear D gene. The CDR3 length is 13 residues. V dropped 2 bases and J dropped 4 bases, with 5 bases sitting between them. The CDR3 is CASSLNPTGELFF. The CDR3 nucleotides read TGTGCCAGCAGTTTAAACCCCACCGGGGAGCTGTTTTTT.

The V and J genes are TRBV11-1 and TRBJ2-3; 10 bases map to TRBD2. This CDR3 contains 17 residues. The V and J ends lost 3 bases and 4 bases, in that order; junction bases with no gene match: 10. Germline V lookup: CDR1 SGHAT, CDR2 FQDESV (reference sequence). DNA of the CDR3: TGTGCCAGCAGCTTCCGGACTAGCGGTCTAATGCCAGATACGCAGTATTTT. Protein product: CASSFRTSGLMPDTQYF.

This chain links TRBV4-1 with TRBJ2-2, with D possibly matching TRBD1 (5 bases). Germline CDR1 reads MGHRA; CDR2 reads YSYEKL. This CDR3 is 19 amino acids long. V dropped 1 base and J dropped 5 bases, with 23 bases sitting between them. The CDR3 loop is CASSQALITANQGTGELFF. The CDR3 region has the DNA TGCGCCAGCAGCCAAGCCTTGATCACCGCCAACCAGGGTACCGGGGAGCTGTTTTTT.

The chain links TRBV12-3 or TRBV12-4 to TRBJ1-5, with 10 bases matching TRBD1. The J segment lost 3 bases and the V segment lost 3 bases, leaving 2 bases of the junction unmatched. CDR3 size: 15 residues. CDR3: CASSLDRGTNQPQHF. CDR3 bases: TGTGCCAGCAGTTTGGACAGGGGGACCAATCAGCCCCAGCATTTT.

The DNA for the CDR3 is TGTGCCAGCACCCTAGGGGGGTCCACAGATACGCAGTATTTT. Residues: CASTLGGSTDTQYF. The rearrangement joins TRBV12-3 or TRBV12-4 to TRBJ2-3, with D perhaps matching TRBD1 or TRBD2 (6 bases each). This CDR3 contains 14 residues. V was pared by 7 bases and J by 2 bases, with 13 bases between.

This clonotype showed up just a few times. This rearrangement joins TRBV5-4 to TRBJ2-3, with 11 bases identical to TRBD1. In germline, CDR1 is SGHNT, CDR2 YYREEE (reference sequence). This CDR3 is built from 17 residues. The junction had 8 bases not matched to a gene; V was cut back by 0 bases and J by 5 bases. The CDR3 DNA sequence: TGTGCCAGCAGCTTGGGGATGGCGGGACAGGGGGTAGATACGCAGTATTTT. Translated, it gives CASSLGMAGQGVDTQYF.

This clonotype was recorded at least ten times. V is TRBV11-3 and J is TRBJ1-1, with D unresolved. V dropped 3 bases and J dropped 8 bases, with 10 bases sitting between them. CDR3 length: 12 amino acids. Germline V gives CDR1 SGHNT, CDR2 YENEEA. The CDR3 loop reads CASSLPNSEAFF. The CDR3 DNA is TGTGCCAGCAGCTTGCCAAACTCCGAAGCTTTCTTT.

About this clonotype itself: A read error may be the cause here, since a much bigger clone is one base away. The chain recombines TRBV3-1 with TRBJ2-7; 9 bases agree with TRBD1. Per the germline V gene, CDR1 is LGHDT and CDR2 is YNNKEL (reference sequence). The CDR3 covers 14 residues. V lost 3 bases and J lost 5; bases outside the gene matches: 5. In nucleotides, the CDR3 is TGTGCCAGCAGCCAGAGGGACAGGGACAACGAGCAGTACTTC. Encoded protein: CASSQRDRDNEQYF.

This clonotype was found many times. The J gene is TRBJ2-1, the V gene TRBV19; D is possibly TRBD1 (5 bases). CDR3 length equals 17 residues. Germline assignment: CDR1 LNHDA and CDR2 SQIVND (reference sequence). V lost 3 bases to trimming and J lost 0 bases, with 15 bases between them. The CDR3 sequence: CASSMFQGIDSYNEQFF. The CDR3 DNA sequence: TGTGCCAGTAGTATGTTCCAGGGAATAGACTCCTACAATGAGCAGTTCTTC.

In this sample, this clonotype turned up a few times. The rearrangement uses TRBV27 and TRBJ2-1; D is undetermined. The V end was cut by 7 bases, the J end by 2 bases, with 12 bases between. CDR1 and CDR2 from the germline V gene are MNHEY and SMNVEV (reference sequence). This CDR3 comprises 14 residues. CDR3 protein: CASKGGRAYNEQFF. The CDR3 nucleotides are TGTGCCAGCAAAGGTGGCCGGGCCTACAATGAGCAGTTCTTC.

The V and J genes are TRBV9 and TRBJ2-5, with 11 nucleotides matching TRBD2. Per germline, CDR1 SGDLS and CDR2 YYNGEE. V lost 7 bases and J lost 5; bases outside the gene matches: 13. The CDR3 contains 16 residues. The CDR3 sequence is CASFQGLADSRETQYF. DNA of the CDR3: TGTGCCAGCTTCCAGGGACTAGCGGACTCCAGGGAGACCCAGTACTTC.

V is TRBV12-3 or TRBV12-4 and J is TRBJ2-5, with a weak D call TRBD2 (6 bases). Deletions cut 10 bases from V and 3 bases from J, with 15 bases between. CDR3 length: 13 amino acids. In DNA, the CDR3 is TGTGCCACCCGCCCCAGGGAGGAAGAGACCCAGTACTTC. Its translation is CATRPREEETQYF.

The table lists this clonotype with a few counts. The chain uses TRBV6-1 and TRBJ2-1; D is possibly TRBD1 (6 bases). The germline V gene has CDR1 MNHNS and CDR2 SASEGT. Trimming shortened V by 2 bases and J by 6 bases, and 20 bases separated the two germline ends. The CDR3 runs to 17 residues. CDR3 residues: CASSEWERAGAPNEQFF. CDR3 DNA: TGTGCCAGCAGTGAATGGGAAAGGGCAGGGGCGCCCAATGAGCAGTTCTTC.

A few counts support this clonotype. The DNA for the CDR3 is TGTGCCAGCAGTGATATGAGACTAGCGATCACAGATACGCAGTATTTT. Its translation is CASSDMRLAITDTQYF. The V gene is TRBV2, the J gene TRBJ2-3; 8 nucleotides match TRBD2. The V gene's germline CDR1 is SNHLY and CDR2 FYNNEI. This CDR3 has 16 amino acids. The V segment lost 3 bases and the J segment 2 bases; nucleotides outside the gene matches: 7.

This clonotype was recorded at least ten times. The genes are TRBV18 and TRBJ1-1; maybe TRBD1 (5 bases). Looked up from germline, CDR1 is KGHSH and CDR2 is LQKENI. V was cut by 3 bases and J by 0 bases, with 11 bases left in between. The CDR3 totals 15 residues. DNA for the CDR3: TGTGCCAGCTCACCTCGAGGGACGGTGAACACTGAAGCTTTCTTT. Translation: CASSPRGTVNTEAFF.

This clonotype showed up just a few times. This rearrangement joins TRBV28 to TRBJ2-7; 7 positions match TRBD1. The V segment lost 6 bases and the J segment 3 bases; nucleotides outside the gene matches: 5. CDR3 length: 13 residues. The germline gives CDR1 MDHEN, CDR2 SYDVKM. The CDR3 protein is CASSYGQDYEQYF. The CDR3 DNA sequence: TGTGCCAGCAGCTATGGACAGGACTACGAGCAGTACTTC.

This clonotype was counted between two and nine times. The J gene is TRBJ2-7, the V gene TRBV20-1; 8 bases match TRBD2. Germline CDR1 reads DFQATT; CDR2 reads SNEGSKA (reference sequence). The CDR3 runs to 15 residues. The J segment lost 4 bases and the V segment lost 3 bases, leaving 11 bases of the junction unmatched. Here the CDR3 DNA reads TGCAGTGCTAGTATATGGCGGGGGGCCAATTACGAGCAGTACTTC. This translates into CSASIWRGANYEQYF.

A few counts support this clonotype. One junction end does not reproduce the germline sequence, and a read error may be involved. The rearrangement joins TRBV3-1 to TRBJ2-2, with TRBD1 matching over 8 bases. This CDR3 is built from 17 residues. Germline CDR1 LGHDT, CDR2 YNNKEL (reference sequence). The CDR3 sequence: CASNQQGGIINTGELFF. CDR3 nucleotides: TGTGCCAGCAACCAACAGGGGGGAATAATTAACACCGGGGAGCTGTTTTTT. Full variable domain (outside the CDR3, taken from reference TRBV3-1 and TRBJ2-2): DTAVSQTPKYLVTQMGNDKSIKCEQNLGHDTMYWYKQDSKKFLKIMFSYNNKELIINETVPNRFSPKSPDKAHLNLHINSLELGDSAVYFCASNQQGGIINTGELFFGEGSRLTVL.